The rows below give T cell receptor beta chains drawn from one sample of a study of cytomegalovirus exposure and HLA in healthy donors. The assay was immunoSEQ multiplex PCR, and TCRdb's table has in-frame clones only and misses some. This sample yields roughly 150,000 clones, of which approximately 90% are seen a single time; 0.69% belongs to the top ten. Sequenced sample: PBMCs. The origin of the receptors is a man between 18 and 29 years old in good health and CMV-seronegative. Each CDR3 is given with its conserved first and last residue. Fields, in order: J gene, D gene, clone size, V gene, CDR3 DNA, CDR3 protein. A D gene is named only where the DNA matches it firmly. Size is omitted from some rows. Given values are once, few, many or a class for expanded clones.

TRBJ1-2,NA,NA,TRBV28,TGTGCCAGCAGTTCCCTTTATGGCTACACCTTC,CASSSLYGYTF
TRBJ2-5,NA,NA,TRBV6-5,TGTGCCAGCAGTTCCTCCGGGGTTTTGGCGATGACCCAGTACTTC,CASSSSGVLAMTQYF
TRBJ1-3,NA,NA,TRBV5-8,TGTGCCAGCAGCTTGACCGGGGTTGGAAACACCATATATTTT,CASSLTGVGNTIYF
TRBJ1-2,NA,NA,TRBV11-2,TGTGCCAGCAGCTTGGCGGTCTCTCGCGGCTACACCTTC,CASSLAVSRGYTF
TRBJ1-5,TRBD1,NA,TRBV23-1,TGCGCCAGCAGTCAATTCTGGGACAGGGTCGGCCAGCCCCAGCATTTT,CASSQFWDRVGQPQHF
TRBJ2-1,NA,NA,TRBV6-5,TGTGCCAGCAGTTTTAGCGGCTGGTTGAATGAGCAGTTCTTC,CASSFSGWLNEQFF
TRBJ2-1,NA,once,TRBV7-2,TGTGCCAGCAGCTTATTTGATACCGGAGGGAGCTCCTACAATGAGCAGTTCTTC,CASSLFDTGGSSYNEQFF
TRBJ2-2,TRBD1,NA,TRBV9,TGTGCCAGCAGCCCTACCGTGGGGACAGGACTAAACACCGGGGAGCTGTTTTTT,CASSPTVGTGLNTGELFF
TRBJ1-4,NA,NA,TRBV7-9,TGTGCCAGCAGCTTTCAGGCAACTAATGAAAAACTGTTTTTT,CASSFQATNEKLFF
TRBJ2-2,TRBD1,once,TRBV25-1,TGTGCCAGCAGTGAGGGCGACAGGGACACCGGGGAGCTGTTTTTT,CASSEGDRDTGELFF
TRBJ1-4,NA,NA,TRBV19,TGTGCCAGTACCAAAAAGGGTCCGGACTTTGAAAAACTGTTTTTT,CASTKKGPDFEKLFF
TRBJ2-1,TRBD2,NA,TRBV6-6,TGTGCCAGCATCGGTAGCGGGAGGAGTTCCTACAATGAGCAGTTCTTC,CASIGSGRSSYNEQFF
TRBJ2-1,NA,NA,TRBV9,TGTGCCAGCAGCGTAGGGGCGGGATTAACCTACAATGAGCAGTTCTTC,CASSVGAGLTYNEQFF
TRBJ2-3,TRBD2,NA,TRBV7-9,TGTGCCAGCAGCCCGATCTTACTAGCGGGAGGAAGGGACACGCAGTATTTT,CASSPILLAGGRDTQYF
TRBJ2-1,NA,NA,TRBV5-1,TGCGCCAGCAGCCCTCCACGAGTGGGACAAATCTACAATGAGCAGTTCTTC,CASSPPRVGQIYNEQFF
TRBJ2-1,TRBD2,NA,TRBV18,TGTGCCAGCCACCAAGCGGGAGAATACAATGAGCAGTTCTTC,CASHQAGEYNEQFF
TRBJ2-1,NA,once,TRBV9,TGTGCCAGCAGCGTACTCGGCGGGAACCATGCCAATGAGCAGTTCTTC,CASSVLGGNHANEQFF
TRBJ2-1,TRBD2,NA,TRBV6-4,TGTGCCAGCAGTGAGCGGGGGGGCTCCTACAATGAGCAGTTCTTC,CASSERGGSYNEQFF
TRBJ2-3,TRBD2,once,TRBV6-6,TGTGCCAGCAGCAACAACAGCGGGAGGGGACATGGTACGCAGTATTTT,CASSNNSGRGHGTQYF
TRBJ2-1,NA,NA,TRBV25-1,TGTGCCAGCAGTATTTTTAGCCTTCAAAGTGAGCAGTTCTTC,CASSIFSLQSEQFF
TRBJ2-1,NA,few,TRBV6-5,TGTGCCAGCAAGGTCCTCCCGGGGGCCTACAATGAGCAGTTCTTC,CASKVLPGAYNEQFF
TRBJ2-7,TRBD1,NA,TRBV10-3,TGTGCCATCAGAGCCCCCGGGACAGGGTTTTACGAGCAGTACTTC,CAIRAPGTGFYEQYF
TRBJ2-1,NA,NA,TRBV7-6,TGTGCCAGCAGCCCAACCCGGAGCTCCTACAATGAGCAGTTCTTC,CASSPTRSSYNEQFF
TRBJ2-6,TRBD1,NA,TRBV5-1,TGCGCCAGCAGCTTGCCCCAAACAGGGGCTGGGGCCAACGTCCTGACTTTC,CASSLPQTGAGANVLTF
TRBJ2-3,NA,NA,TRBV18,TGTGCCAGCTCACACCAAGCTAGCACAGATACGCAGTATTTT,CASSHQASTDTQYF
TRBJ1-5,TRBD1,NA,TRBV15,TGTGCCACCATAAATCGGACAGGGGTCAGCCTCAATCAGCCCCAGCATTTT,CATINRTGVSLNQPQHF
TRBJ1-6,NA,NA,TRBV7-8,TGTGCCAGCAGGAGGCTCCAGGGCGATAATTCACCCCTCCACTTT,CASRRLQGDNSPLHF
TRBJ1-2,NA,NA,TRBV19,TGTGCCAGTAGGAATGGAGACAGGTACTATGGCTACACCTTC,CASRNGDRYYGYTF
TRBJ1-4,NA,NA,TRBV6-5,TGTGCCAGCAGTTTGAGGTTGGGGCATGAAAAACTGTTTTTT,CASSLRLGHEKLFF
TRBJ2-3,TRBD2,NA,TRBV13,TGTGCCAGCAGCTCCGTGACTAGCGGGGGTCGCATTAGCACAGATACGCAGTATTTT,CASSSVTSGGRISTDTQYF
TRBJ1-1,NA,NA,TRBV18,TGTGCCAGCTCACCAAAGGAGGGTACGTTGAACACTGAAGCTTTCTTT,CASSPKEGTLNTEAFF
TRBJ1-5,NA,NA,TRBV6-4,TGTGCCAGCAGTGTGGAGGCAGGCAATCAGCCCCAGCATTTT,CASSVEAGNQPQHF
TRBJ1-3,TRBD1,NA,TRBV9,TGTGCCAGCAGCGGGTCCTGGGGACAGGACTCTGGAAACACCATATATTTT,CASSGSWGQDSGNTIYF
TRBJ1-2,NA,NA,TRBV9,TGTGCCAGCAGCGTAGCCCGGGGCTATGGCTACACCTTC,CASSVARGYGYTF
TRBJ1-1,NA,NA,TRBV6-5,TGTGCCAGCAGTACTACAGGGAACACTGAAGCTTTCTTT,CASSTTGNTEAFF
TRBJ2-1,TRBD2,NA,TRBV7-2,TGTGCCAGCAGCTTAGGTATAGCGGGAGGAAATGAGCAGTTCTTC,CASSLGIAGGNEQFF
TRBJ2-1,TRBD1,NA,TRBV5-6,TGTGCCAGCAGCTTGGATCCTACAGGGGGAGCCTACAATGAGCAGTTCTTC,CASSLDPTGGAYNEQFF
TRBJ2-3,NA,NA,TRBV5-1,TGCGCCAGCGGGACCGGGACTAGCACAGATACGCAGTATTTT,CASGTGTSTDTQYF
TRBJ2-1,TRBD2,NA,TRBV30,TGTGCCTGGAGTGATACGGGGGGGAGTGATGAGCAGTTCTTC,CAWSDTGGSDEQFF
TRBJ1-5,NA,NA,TRBV18,TGTGCCAGCTCAGCTCTTGGGCAGGACAATCAGCCCCAGCATTTT,CASSALGQDNQPQHF
TRBJ2-5,TRBD2,NA,TRBV5-1,TGCGCCAGCAGCTTGTCGGTGATCCGGGGAGGGGATGAGACCCAGTACTTC,CASSLSVIRGGDETQYF
TRBJ2-7,NA,NA,TRBV2,TGTGCCAGAAAACCGACAGGAACCTACGAGCAGTACTTC,CARKPTGTYEQYF
TRBJ1-2,TRBD1,NA,TRBV19,TGTGCCAGTAGCAACTTGGGGGACAGATATGGCTACACCTTC,CASSNLGDRYGYTF
TRBJ1-5,NA,few,TRBV27,TGTGCCAGCAGTTTATCCCAGATCCAGGGCCAGCCCCAGCATTTT,CASSLSQIQGQPQHF
TRBJ1-2,TRBD1,NA,TRBV5-1,TGCGCCAGCAGCTTACCCGGGACAGAATATGGCTACACCTTC,CASSLPGTEYGYTF
TRBJ2-1,TRBD2,NA,TRBV25-1,TGTGCCAGCAGTGAACCCGGCCGCGGACTAGCGCATGAGCAGTTCTTC,CASSEPGRGLAHEQFF
TRBJ2-2,NA,NA,TRBV9,TGTGCCAGCACGGACACAGGGATAAACACCGGGGAGCTGTTTTTT,CASTDTGINTGELFF
TRBJ1-1,NA,NA,TRBV11-2,TGTGCCAGCAGCTTGGGGGGTTTCACTGAAGCTTTCTTT,CASSLGGFTEAFF
TRBJ1-1,TRBD1,NA,TRBV7-8,TGTGCCAGCAGCTTAGTATCCAGGGGGTCGTCACGGGCTTTCTTT,CASSLVSRGSSRAFF
TRBJ2-2,TRBD2,NA,TRBV30,TGTGCCTGGAGGCCACGCCGACTAGCAGCTAGGACCGGGGAGCTGTTTTTT,CAWRPRRLAARTGELFF
TRBJ2-7,NA,NA,TRBV5-4,TGTGCCAGCAGCGTGGACAGTTTAATCTCCTACGAGCAGTACTTC,CASSVDSLISYEQYF
TRBJ1-2,TRBD1,NA,TRBV2,TGTGCCAGAAAAACCCCAGGGGGGAACTATGGCTACACCTTC,CARKTPGGNYGYTF
TRBJ2-1,TRBD2,few,TRBV7-9,TGTGCCAGCAGCTTAGGATCTAGCGGGATCAATGAGCAGTTCTTC,CASSLGSSGINEQFF
TRBJ2-5,TRBD1,NA,TRBV28,TGTGCCAGCAGTTCCGGACAGGCTCGGGAGACCCAGTACTTC,CASSSGQARETQYF
TRBJ1-1,NA,NA,TRBV6-5,TGTGCCAGCAATTCGCAGGGGAAGAACACTGAAGCTTTCTTT,CASNSQGKNTEAFF
TRBJ1-1,NA,few,TRBV9,TGTGCCAGCAGTACAGGGTCGGGCACTGAAGCTTTCTTT,CASSTGSGTEAFF
TRBJ2-6,TRBD1,NA,TRBV27,TGTGCCAGCACCAGGACAGGGGTTTCTGGGGCCAACGTCCTGACTTTC,CASTRTGVSGANVLTF